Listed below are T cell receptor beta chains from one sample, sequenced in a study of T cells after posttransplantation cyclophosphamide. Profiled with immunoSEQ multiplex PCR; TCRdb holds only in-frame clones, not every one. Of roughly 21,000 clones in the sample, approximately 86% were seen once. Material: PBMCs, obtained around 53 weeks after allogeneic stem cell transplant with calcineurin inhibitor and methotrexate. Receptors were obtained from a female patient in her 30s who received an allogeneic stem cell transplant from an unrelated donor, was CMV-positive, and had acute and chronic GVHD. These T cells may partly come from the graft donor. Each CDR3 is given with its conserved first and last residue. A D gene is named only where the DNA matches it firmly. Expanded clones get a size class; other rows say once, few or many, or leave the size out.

CASRFRRGNTEAFF,TGTGCCAGCAGGTTCCGGCGCGGGAACACTGAAGCTTTCTTT,TRBJ1-1,once,TRBV7-2,-
CASSSNPGLAPLSSYEQYF,TGCGCCAGCAGCTCCAATCCGGGACTAGCTCCATTGAGCTCCTACGAGCAGTACTTC,TRBJ2-7,-,TRBV5-1,TRBD2
CATERSSGNTIYF,TGTGCCACCGAACGGAGCTCTGGAAACACCATATATTTT,TRBJ1-3,-,TRBV18,-
CASSQGAGDIQYF,TGCGCCAGCAGCCAAGGGGCGGGGGACATTCAGTACTTC,TRBJ2-4,-,TRBV4-1,TRBD2
CASSKKTGQGGWQPQHF,TGTGCCAGCAGCAAAAAGACCGGGCAGGGAGGATGGCAGCCCCAGCATTTT,TRBJ1-5,-,TRBV2,-
CASRWSGGAVQETQYF,TGCGCCAGCAGATGGAGTGGGGGGGCCGTCCAAGAGACCCAGTACTTC,TRBJ2-5,-,TRBV5-1,-
CASSPTGYGYTF,TGTGCCAGTAGCCCGACAGGGTACGGCTACACCTTC,TRBJ1-2,-,TRBV19,TRBD1
CASSFTGAGGGTDTQYF,TGTGCCAGCAGTTTCACCGGAGCCGGGGGGGGGACAGATACGCAGTATTTT,TRBJ2-3,-,TRBV7-2,TRBD2
CASSLTGTGDGWPQHF,TGTGCCAGCAGCCTGACAGGGACAGGGGACGGTTGGCCCCAGCATTTT,TRBJ1-5,-,TRBV7-2,TRBD1
CAKSPKNRDLGYGYTF,TGTGCCAAATCGCCCAAAAACAGGGATCTCGGGTATGGCTACACCTTC,TRBJ1-2,-,TRBV21-1,-
CASSEGQGAVDTQYF,TGCGCCAGCAGCGAAGGACAGGGGGCTGTAGATACGCAGTATTTT,TRBJ2-3,-,TRBV4-3,TRBD1
CASTSWGPEAFF,TGTGCCAGCACCTCCTGGGGGCCTGAAGCTTTCTTT,TRBJ1-1,once,TRBV11-1,-
CASRDGGLLQETQYF,TGTGCCAGCAGGGACGGGGGACTCCTCCAAGAGACCCAGTACTTC,TRBJ2-5,once,TRBV25-1,-
CATSENQETQYF,TGTGCTACTAGCGAAAACCAAGAGACCCAGTACTTC,TRBJ2-5,-,TRBV11-2,TRBD2
CASKGGDYEQYF,TGTGCCAGTAAAGGGGGGGACTACGAGCAGTACTTC,TRBJ2-7,-,TRBV19,-
CASTSSANKQPQHF,TGTGCCAGCACTTCTAGTGCGAACAAGCAGCCCCAGCATTTT,TRBJ1-5,-,TRBV6-1,-
CASSLVAEPTYEQYF,TGCGCCAGCAGCTTGGTAGCGGAGCCAACCTACGAGCAGTACTTC,TRBJ2-7,-,TRBV5-1,-
CASSLIPETQYF,TGTGCCAGCAGCTTAATCCCGGAGACCCAGTACTTC,TRBJ2-5,-,TRBV7-3,-
CASSPEGVDLGTQYF,TGTGCCAGCTCACCGGAAGGGGTAGATTTAGGGACCCAGTACTTC,TRBJ2-5,-,TRBV18,-
CASGRQTDTQYF,TGCGCCAGCGGGAGGCAGACAGATACGCAGTATTTT,TRBJ2-3,-,TRBV10-1,-
CASSLGTGGLHEQYF,TGTGCCAGCAGCTTGGGGACAGGGGGCTTACACGAGCAGTACTTC,TRBJ2-7,once,TRBV5-5,TRBD1
CAWSISLYEQYF,TGTGCCTGGAGTATTTCTCTCTACGAGCAGTACTTC,TRBJ2-7,-,TRBV30,-
CASSRQGADTQYF,TGTGCCAGCAGTCGGCAGGGGGCTGATACGCAGTATTTT,TRBJ2-3,once,TRBV28,TRBD1